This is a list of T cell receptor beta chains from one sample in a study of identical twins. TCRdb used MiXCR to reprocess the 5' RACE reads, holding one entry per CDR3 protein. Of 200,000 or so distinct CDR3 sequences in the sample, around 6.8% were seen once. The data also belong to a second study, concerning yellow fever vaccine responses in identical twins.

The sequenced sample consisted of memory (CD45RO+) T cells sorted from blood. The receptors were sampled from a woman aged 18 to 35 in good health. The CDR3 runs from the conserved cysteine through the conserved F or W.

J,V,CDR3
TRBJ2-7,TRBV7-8,CASSRNDRGEQYF
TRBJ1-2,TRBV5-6,CASSLTGFNYGYTF
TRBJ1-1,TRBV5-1,CASSFSTGTGNTEAFF
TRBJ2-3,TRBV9,CASSVDLTGGSTDTQYF
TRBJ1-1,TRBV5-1,CASSLVADTEAFF
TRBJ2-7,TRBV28,CASSDYRVEYF
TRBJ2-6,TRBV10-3,CAISGTGGELSGANVLTF
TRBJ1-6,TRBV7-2,CASSSPRGIINSPLHF
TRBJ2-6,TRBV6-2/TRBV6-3,CASGPPVSGANVLTF
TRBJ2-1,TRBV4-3,CASSQERRRSNEQFF
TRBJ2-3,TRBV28,CASSLPASLGQGARDTQYF
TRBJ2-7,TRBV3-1,CASSQDGRASYEQYF
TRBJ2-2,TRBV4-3,CASSQGGSWTGELFF
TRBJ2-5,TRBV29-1,CSAVGQETQYF
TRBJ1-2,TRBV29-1,CSVASNYGYTF
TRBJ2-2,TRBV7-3,CASSSWTGRTNTGELFF
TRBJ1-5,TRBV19,CASRPRGENQPQHF
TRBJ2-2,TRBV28,CASRRQDSPGELFF
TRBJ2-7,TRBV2,CASRENPGQYYEQYF
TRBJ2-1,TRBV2,CASSVKAQPYNEQFF
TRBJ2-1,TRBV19,CASSTGLGGFDEQFF
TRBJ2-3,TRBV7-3,CASSLDPGFTDTQYF
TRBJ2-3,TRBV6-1,CASTNGGTDTQYF
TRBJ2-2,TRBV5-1,CASSLARDAGELFF
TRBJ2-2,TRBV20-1,CSATPVAPNTGELFF
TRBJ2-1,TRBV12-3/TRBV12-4,CASSLFYEQFF
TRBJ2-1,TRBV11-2,CASSLTGLAFSNEQFF
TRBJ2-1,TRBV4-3,CASSQDSQGNYNEQFF
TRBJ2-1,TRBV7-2,CASSRGNTDNEQFF
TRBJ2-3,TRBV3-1,CASSQAKTGGTQYF
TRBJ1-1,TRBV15,CATSRRALTEAFF
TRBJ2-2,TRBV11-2,CASSPQGLNTGELFF
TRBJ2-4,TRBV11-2,CASSPQTGALGIQYF
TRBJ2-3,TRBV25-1,CASSEFSGGTDTQYF
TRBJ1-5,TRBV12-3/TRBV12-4,CASSWDRGDQPQHF
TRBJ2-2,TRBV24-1,CATSEAGTGASGELFF